What follows describes a single T cell receptor beta chain. What it recognizes is unknown. Up to about 2 ug genomic DNA was used for TCRB CDR3 amplification. Sequencing was performed with immunoSEQ multiplex PCR; in TCRdb, only in-frame clones are kept and a portion is missing. The repertoire holds tens of thousands of clones, with around four fifths as singletons. These data belong to a study of glioma-infiltrating T cells after dendritic cell vaccination. Study context: Between the early 2000s and the early 2010s, patients got autologous tumor lysate-pulsed dendritic cell vaccines. Dendritic cell vaccine was injected intradermally three times, biweekly. Overall study results and limits: No direct clonality-survival link was found; a diverse polyclonal response may matter.

V shed 1 base, J shed 6 bases, and the junction held 4 bases outside the gene matches. CDR3 length: 14 residues. Per the germline V gene, CDR1 is MGHRA and CDR2 is YSYEKL. The sample here was blood, taken before dendritic cell vaccination. The TCR originated in a human donor with glioblastoma. The chain links TRBV4-1 to TRBJ2-3; 7 bases line up with TRBD2. DNA of the CDR3: TGCGCCAGCAGCCAAGGGGGGGGAACGGATACGCAGTATTTT. It is translated as CASSQGGGTDTQYF.